Reported below is one TCR beta chain. A single base separates this from a much larger clone, so it may be a read error. There are 15 residues in the CDR3. Germline V gene data show CDR1 as MDHEN and CDR2 as SYDVKM. This sample is drawn from a study of kidney transplant recipient with SARS-CoV-2 infection. TCRdb recomputed calls from the reads with MiXCR, one row per CDR3 protein. This table holds fewer than 250,000 distinct CDR3 sequences, about 28% found once. The sample consisted of a blood sample, taken at baseline and between days 110 and 120 from a kidney transplant recipient. The TCR comes from a male patient between 25 and 39 years old who had COVID-19 and was a kidney transplant recipient. A subset of T cells may come from the graft donor. This chain links TRBV28 with TRBJ1-3, with D hard to call. CDR3 nucleotide sequence: TGTGCCAGCCGCTATGGTGGGAACTCTGGAAGCACCATATATTTT. The encoded protein is CASRYGGNSGSTIYF.